Each of the 10 T cell receptor beta chains below was sequenced from the same sample in a study of blood T cells in healthy people across ages. Alongside a J-beta primer mix, a sample-barcoded 5' primer served in a second PCR lasting 7 to 11 cycles. TCRdb recomputed calls from the 5' RACE reads with MiXCR, one row per CDR3 protein. The table includes over 1.5 million distinct CDR3 sequences, about 50% detected once. Sequences were obtained from blood. These receptors came from a woman in her 40s in good health.

This clonotype has more than one count but fewer than ten. The rearrangement joins TRBV27 to TRBJ1-6; D is unclear. CDR1 is MNHEY, CDR2 SMNVEV, per germline (reference sequence). This CDR3 comprises 14 residues. Trimming took 3 bases from V and 11 from J, leaving 14 bases between them. The CDR3 is CASSFKVANTPLHF. CDR3 nucleotide sequence: TGTGCCAGCAGTTTTAAGGTGGCGAATACACCCCTCCACTTT.

The V and J genes are TRBV27 and TRBJ1-4, with D perhaps matching TRBD1 (5 bases). Trimming stripped 6 bases from V and 5 bases from J, with 16 bases between. Germline V CDR1 and CDR2: MNHEY, SMNVEV (reference sequence). The CDR3 runs 15 residues. In DNA form, the CDR3 reads TGTGCCAGCAGAGATATCCTAACAGGAAATGAAAAACTGTTTTTT. The encoded protein is CASRDILTGNEKLFF.

V gene TRBV6-5 combines with J gene TRBJ2-5; D ambiguous. CDR3 size: 13 residues. Trimming shortened V by 0 bases and J by 7 bases, and 9 bases separated the two germline ends. Per germline, CDR1 MNHEY and CDR2 SVGAGI. The CDR3 loop is CASSYSTFGTQYF. The DNA of the CDR3 is TGTGCCAGCAGTTACTCGACCTTCGGGACCCAGTACTTC.

Only a few counts were recorded for this clonotype. V is TRBV28 and J is TRBJ2-3; 10 nucleotides agree with TRBD1. This CDR3 region has 16 residues. Germline-derived CDR1 and CDR2 are MDHEN and SYDVKM. V shed 2 bases, J shed 6 bases, and the junction held 8 bases outside the gene matches. The CDR3 region has the DNA TGTGCCAGCAGTTTACGGGGACAGGGGTCGATCGATACGCAGTATTTT. Protein: CASSLRGQGSIDTQYF.

This clonotype was found a few times. The chain has TRBV4-2 and TRBJ2-1, with 10 bases identical to TRBD2. The V segment lost 1 base and the J segment 3 bases; nucleotides outside the gene matches: 3. This CDR3 region has 16 residues. Germline V lookup: CDR1 LGHNA, CDR2 YNFKEQ. The CDR3 DNA sequence: TGTGCCAGCAGCCAAGGTACTAGCGGGAACTACAATGAGCAGTTCTTC. Translating gives CASSQGTSGNYNEQFF.

Worth noting for this clonotype: One junction end does not reproduce the germline sequence, and a read error may be involved. V and J are TRBV28 and TRBJ2-7; 9 bases are a match to TRBD1. This CDR3 spans 15 amino acids. Germline V gene lookup returns CDR1 MDHEN and CDR2 SYDVKM. DNA for the CDR3: TGTGCCAGCAGTTCGTCCGGGACAGGGTCCTACGAGCGGTACTTC. This sequence encodes CASSSSGTGSYERYF.

The CDR3 DNA follows: TGCAGTGATCTGGCTGAGGGAGATGGCTACACCTTC. Protein: CSDLAEGDGYTF. The V and J genes are TRBV20-1 and TRBJ1-2; the D is unclear. This CDR3 is built from 12 residues. V was pared by 7 bases and J by 6 bases, with 15 bases between. The germline V gene encodes CDR1 DFQATT and CDR2 SNEGSKA (reference sequence).

The gene calls are TRBV7-3 and TRBJ2-3; 10 nucleotides align to TRBD2. The CDR3 spans 20 residues. V lost 1 base, J lost 0 bases, and 13 bases stayed unmatched. Germline-derived CDR1 and CDR2 are SGHTA and FQGTGA. CDR3 residues: CASSLRIASGGAMSTDTQYF. The CDR3, as DNA: TGTGCCAGCAGCTTAAGGATAGCCAGCGGGGGGGCGATGAGCACAGATACGCAGTATTTT.

This clonotype was observed a few times. The chain couples TRBV28 to TRBJ1-2; tentatively, D is TRBD1 (6 bases). Germline CDR1 is MDHEN and CDR2 is SYDVKM. V shed 2 bases and J shed 10 bases, with 8 bases lying between them. The CDR3 contains 11 residues. CDR3 DNA sequence: TGTGCCAGCAGTTTAGGACAGATCTACACCTTC. Translating gives CASSLGQIYTF.

The chain uses TRBV7-6 and TRBJ2-4; 8 nucleotides agree with TRBD1. CDR3 length: 16 amino acids. Germline V gene sequence: CDR1 SGHVS, CDR2 FNYEAQ. The junction had 13 bases not matched to a gene; V was cut back by 5 bases and J by 7 bases. The CDR3 reads CASSQESGGARNIQYF. The CDR3 region has the DNA TGTGCCAGCAGCCAAGAGTCAGGGGGCGCGAGGAACATTCAGTACTTC.